This T cell receptor (beta chain) derives from a study of cytomegalovirus exposure and HLA in healthy donors. General observations from the study: Several top significant clusters appeared, in a later analysis, to be linked to common viral pathogens.

All donors participated as healthy donors of bone marrow. Comments on this clone: Its target is not known.

PCR used 60 Vbeta primers and 13 Jbeta primers. TCRdb's table, derived via immunoSEQ multiplex PCR, lists solely in-frame clones and lacks some. The table lists roughly 80,000 clones. The CDR3 has 15 residues. Trimming removed 4 bases at V and 1 base at J, with 13 bases between. The germline CDR1 and CDR2 sequences are LNHDA and SQIVND (reference sequence). This TCR derives from a girl between 10 and 17 years old in good health and CMV-seropositive. The specimen was PBMCs. The rearrangement uses TRBV19 and TRBJ2-5; unclear D gene. In nucleotides, the CDR3 is TGTGCCAGTAGTACACTCCCACCGTTCCAAGAGACCCAGTACTTC. Its protein is CASSTLPPFQETQYF.